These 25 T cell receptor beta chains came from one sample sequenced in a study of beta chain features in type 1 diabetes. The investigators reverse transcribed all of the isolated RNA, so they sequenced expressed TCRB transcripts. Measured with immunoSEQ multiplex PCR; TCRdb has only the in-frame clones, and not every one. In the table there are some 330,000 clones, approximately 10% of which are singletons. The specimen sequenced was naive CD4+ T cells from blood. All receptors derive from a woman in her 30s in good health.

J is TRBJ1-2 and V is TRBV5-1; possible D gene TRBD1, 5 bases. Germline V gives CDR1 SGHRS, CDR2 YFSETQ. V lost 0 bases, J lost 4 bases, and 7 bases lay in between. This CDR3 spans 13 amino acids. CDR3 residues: CASSLGQRYGYTF. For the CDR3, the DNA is TGCGCCAGCAGCTTGGGACAGCGCTATGGCTACACCTTC.

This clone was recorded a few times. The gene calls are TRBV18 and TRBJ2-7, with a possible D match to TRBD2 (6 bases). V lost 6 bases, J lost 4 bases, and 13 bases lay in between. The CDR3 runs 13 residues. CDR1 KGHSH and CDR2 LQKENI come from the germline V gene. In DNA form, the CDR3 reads TGTGCCAGCTCCGGGGGTTTACGGTACGAGCAGTACTTC. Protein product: CASSGGLRYEQYF.

CDR3 in amino acids: CASSVLAGGPSNEQFF. The CDR3 DNA reads as TGTGCCAGCAGCGTACTAGCGGGAGGGCCGAGTAATGAGCAGTTCTTC. The chain links TRBV9 to TRBJ2-1; 12 bases are a match to TRBD2. V shed 1 base, J shed 7 bases, and the junction held 6 bases outside the gene matches. The CDR3 sequence is 16 residues long. Per the germline V gene, CDR1 is SGDLS and CDR2 is YYNGEE. Looking up the rest from reference TRBV9 and TRBJ2-1 gives the full variable domain: DSGVTQTPKHLITATGQRVTLRCSPRSGDLSVYWYQQSLDQGLQFLIQYYNGEERAKGNILERFSAQQFPDLHSELNLSSLELGDSALYFCASSVLAGGPSNEQFFGPGTRLTVL.

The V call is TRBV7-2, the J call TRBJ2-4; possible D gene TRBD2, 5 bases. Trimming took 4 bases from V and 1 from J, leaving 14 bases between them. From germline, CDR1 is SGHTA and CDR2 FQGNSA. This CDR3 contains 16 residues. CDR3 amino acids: CASSSRPPGAKNIQYF. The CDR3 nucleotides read TGTGCCAGCAGCTCCCGACCTCCGGGGGCCAAAAACATTCAGTACTTC.

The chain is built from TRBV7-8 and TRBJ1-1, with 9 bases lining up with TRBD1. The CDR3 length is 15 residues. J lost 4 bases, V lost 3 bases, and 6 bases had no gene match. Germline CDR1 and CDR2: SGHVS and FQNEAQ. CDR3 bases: TGTGCCAGCAGCTTCCGGGACAGGGTAGCCACTGAAGCTTTCTTT. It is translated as CASSFRDRVATEAFF.

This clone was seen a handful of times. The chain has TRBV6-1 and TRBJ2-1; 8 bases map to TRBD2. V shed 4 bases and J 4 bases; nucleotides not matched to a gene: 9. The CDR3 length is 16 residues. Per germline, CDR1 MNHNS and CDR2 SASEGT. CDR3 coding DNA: TGTGCCAGCAGTGGTCCGCGCGGGAGGCCATACAATGAGCAGTTCTTC. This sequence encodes CASSGPRGRPYNEQFF.

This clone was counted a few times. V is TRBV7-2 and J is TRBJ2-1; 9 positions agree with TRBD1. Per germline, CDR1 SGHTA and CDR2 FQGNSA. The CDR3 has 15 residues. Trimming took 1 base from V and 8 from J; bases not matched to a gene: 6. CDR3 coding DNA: TGTGCCAGCAGCTTAGGGGGACAGGGTATATATGAGCAGTTCTTC. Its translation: CASSLGGQGIYEQFF. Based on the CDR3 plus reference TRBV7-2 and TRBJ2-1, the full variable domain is GAGVSQSPSNKVTEKGKDVELRCDPISGHTALYWYRQSLGQGLEFLIYFQGNSAPDKSGLPSDRFSAERTGGSVSTLTIQRTQQEDSAVYLCASSLGGQGIYEQFFGPGTRLTVL.

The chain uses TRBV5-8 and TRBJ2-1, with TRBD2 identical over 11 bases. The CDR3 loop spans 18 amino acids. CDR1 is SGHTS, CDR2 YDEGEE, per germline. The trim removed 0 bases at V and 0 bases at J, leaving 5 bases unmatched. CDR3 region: CASSLDGTSGVSYNEQFF. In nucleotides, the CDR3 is TGTGCCAGCAGCTTGGATGGGACTAGCGGCGTCTCCTACAATGAGCAGTTCTTC. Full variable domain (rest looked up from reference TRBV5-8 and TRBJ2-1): EAGVTQSPTHLIKTRGQQATLRCSPISGHTSVYWYQQALGLGLQFLLWYDEGEERNRGNFPPRFSGRQFPNYSSELNVNALELEDSALYLCASSLDGTSGVSYNEQFFGPGTRLTVL.

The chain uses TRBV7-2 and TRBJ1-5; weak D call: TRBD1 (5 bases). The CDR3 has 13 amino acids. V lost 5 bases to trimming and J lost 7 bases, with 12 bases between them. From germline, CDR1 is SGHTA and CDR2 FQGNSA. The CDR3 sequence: CASSVDGGQPQHF. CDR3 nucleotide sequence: TGTGCCAGCAGCGTAGACGGGGGGCAGCCCCAGCATTTT. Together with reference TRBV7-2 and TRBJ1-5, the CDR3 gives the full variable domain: GAGVSQSPSNKVTEKGKDVELRCDPISGHTALYWYRQSLGQGLEFLIYFQGNSAPDKSGLPSDRFSAERTGGSVSTLTIQRTQQEDSAVYLCASSVDGGQPQHFGDGTRLSIL.

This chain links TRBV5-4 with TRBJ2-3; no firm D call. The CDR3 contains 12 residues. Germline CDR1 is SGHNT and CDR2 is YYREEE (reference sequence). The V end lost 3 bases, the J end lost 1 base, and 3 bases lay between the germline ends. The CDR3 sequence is CASSSRTDTQYF. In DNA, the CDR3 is TGTGCCAGCAGCTCTCGCACAGATACGCAGTATTTT.

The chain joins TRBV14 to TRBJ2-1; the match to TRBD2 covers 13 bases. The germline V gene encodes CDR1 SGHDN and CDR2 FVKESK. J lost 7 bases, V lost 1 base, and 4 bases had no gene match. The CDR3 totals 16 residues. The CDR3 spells CASSQGTSGRVNEQFF. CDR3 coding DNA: TGTGCCAGCAGCCAAGGGACTAGCGGGAGAGTGAATGAGCAGTTCTTC. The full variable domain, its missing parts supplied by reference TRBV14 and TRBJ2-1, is EAGVTQFPSHSVIEKGQTVTLRCDPISGHDNLYWYRRVMGKEIKFLLHFVKESKQDESGMPNNRFLAERTGGTYSTLKVQPAELEDSGVYFCASSQGTSGRVNEQFFGPGTRLTVL.

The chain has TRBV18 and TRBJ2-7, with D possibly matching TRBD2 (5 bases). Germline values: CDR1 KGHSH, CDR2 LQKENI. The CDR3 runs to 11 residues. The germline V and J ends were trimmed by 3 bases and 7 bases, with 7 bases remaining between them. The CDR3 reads CASSPGEEQYF. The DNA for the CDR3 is TGTGCCAGCTCACCCGGGGAAGAGCAGTACTTC.

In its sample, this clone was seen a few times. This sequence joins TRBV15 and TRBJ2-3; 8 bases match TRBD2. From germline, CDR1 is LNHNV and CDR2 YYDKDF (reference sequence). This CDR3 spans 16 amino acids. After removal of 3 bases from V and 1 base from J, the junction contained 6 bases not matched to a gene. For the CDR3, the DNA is TGTGCCACCAGCAGCAACGGACTAGCACGCACAGATACGCAGTATTTT. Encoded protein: CATSSNGLARTDTQYF.

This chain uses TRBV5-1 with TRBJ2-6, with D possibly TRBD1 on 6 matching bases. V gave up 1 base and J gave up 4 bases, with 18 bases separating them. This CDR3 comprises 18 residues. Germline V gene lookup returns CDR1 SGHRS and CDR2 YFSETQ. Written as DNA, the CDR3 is TGCGCCAGCAGCTTGTGGGGGACAACTCTCTCCGGGGCCAACGTCCTGACTTTC. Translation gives CASSLWGTTLSGANVLTF.

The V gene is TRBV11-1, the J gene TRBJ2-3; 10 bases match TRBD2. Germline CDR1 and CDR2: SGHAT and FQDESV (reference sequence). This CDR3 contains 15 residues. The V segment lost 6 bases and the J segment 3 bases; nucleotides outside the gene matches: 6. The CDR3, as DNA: TGTGCCAGCAGTGTTCTAGCGGGAGCGACAGATACGCAGTATTTT. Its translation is CASSVLAGATDTQYF.

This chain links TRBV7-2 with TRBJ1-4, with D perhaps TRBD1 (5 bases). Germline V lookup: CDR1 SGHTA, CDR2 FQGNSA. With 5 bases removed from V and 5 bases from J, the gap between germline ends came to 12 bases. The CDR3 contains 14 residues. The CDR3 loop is CASSRQNMNEKLFF. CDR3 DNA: TGTGCCAGCAGCCGACAGAACATGAATGAAAAACTGTTTTTT. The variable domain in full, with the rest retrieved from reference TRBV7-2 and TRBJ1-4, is GAGVSQSPSNKVTEKGKDVELRCDPISGHTALYWYRQSLGQGLEFLIYFQGNSAPDKSGLPSDRFSAERTGGSVSTLTIQRTQQEDSAVYLCASSRQNMNEKLFFGSGTQLSVL.

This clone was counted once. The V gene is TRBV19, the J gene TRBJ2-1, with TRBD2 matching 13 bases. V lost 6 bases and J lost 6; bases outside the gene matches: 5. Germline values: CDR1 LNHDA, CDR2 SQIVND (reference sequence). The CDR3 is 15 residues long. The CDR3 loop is CASRTSGRASNEQFF. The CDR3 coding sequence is TGTGCCAGTAGAACTAGCGGGAGGGCCAGCAATGAGCAGTTCTTC.

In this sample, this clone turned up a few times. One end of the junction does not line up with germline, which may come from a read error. The CDR3 spells CASSEDLPGLAGTGAKNIQYF. The CDR3 DNA reads as TGTGCCAGCAGCGAAGACCTCCCGGGACTAGCGGGAACGGGGGCCAAAAACATTCAGTACTTC. The gene calls are TRBV4-2 and TRBJ2-4; 13 bases agree with TRBD2. Germline loops: CDR1 LGHNA, CDR2 YNFKEQ. The CDR3 runs to 21 residues.

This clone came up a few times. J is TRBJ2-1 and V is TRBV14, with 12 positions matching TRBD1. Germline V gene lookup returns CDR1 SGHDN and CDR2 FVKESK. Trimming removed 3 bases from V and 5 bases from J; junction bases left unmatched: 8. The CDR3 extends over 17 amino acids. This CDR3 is CASSQGQGALRNNEQFF. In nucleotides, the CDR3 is TGTGCCAGCAGCCAGGGACAGGGGGCCCTTCGTAACAATGAGCAGTTCTTC.

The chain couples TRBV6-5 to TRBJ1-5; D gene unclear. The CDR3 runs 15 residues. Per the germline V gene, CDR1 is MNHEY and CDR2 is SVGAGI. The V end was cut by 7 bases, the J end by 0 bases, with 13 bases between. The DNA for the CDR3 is TGTGCCAGCACTCCGGCGGCGGATAGCAATCAGCCCCAGCATTTT. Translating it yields CASTPAADSNQPQHF.

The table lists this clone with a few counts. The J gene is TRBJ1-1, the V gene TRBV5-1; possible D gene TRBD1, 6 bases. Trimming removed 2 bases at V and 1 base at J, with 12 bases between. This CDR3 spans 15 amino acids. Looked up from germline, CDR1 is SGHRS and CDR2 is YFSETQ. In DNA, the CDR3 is TGCGCCAGCAGCTTCGTAGGACAGACGAACACTGAAGCTTTCTTT. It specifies CASSFVGQTNTEAFF.

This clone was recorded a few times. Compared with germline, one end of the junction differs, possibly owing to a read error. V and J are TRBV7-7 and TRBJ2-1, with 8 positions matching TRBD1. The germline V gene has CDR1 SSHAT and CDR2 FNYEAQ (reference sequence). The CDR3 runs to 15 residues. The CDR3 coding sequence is TGTGCTAGCAGCCAACCCGGGACAGGTATCGATGAGCAGTTCTTC. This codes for CASSQPGTGIDEQFF. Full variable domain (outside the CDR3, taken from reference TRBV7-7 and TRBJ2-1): GAGVSQSPRYKVTKRGQDVTLRCDPISSHATLYWYQQALGQGPEFLTYFNYEAQPDKSGLPSDRFSAERPEGSISTLTIQRTEQRDSAMYRCASSQPGTGIDEQFFGPGTRLTVL.

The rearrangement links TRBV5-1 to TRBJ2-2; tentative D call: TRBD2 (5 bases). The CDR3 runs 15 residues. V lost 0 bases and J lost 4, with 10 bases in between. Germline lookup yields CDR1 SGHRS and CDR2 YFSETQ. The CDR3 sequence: CASSLVVGSTGELFF. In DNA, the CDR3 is TGCGCCAGCAGCTTGGTTGTAGGGAGCACCGGGGAGCTGTTTTTT.

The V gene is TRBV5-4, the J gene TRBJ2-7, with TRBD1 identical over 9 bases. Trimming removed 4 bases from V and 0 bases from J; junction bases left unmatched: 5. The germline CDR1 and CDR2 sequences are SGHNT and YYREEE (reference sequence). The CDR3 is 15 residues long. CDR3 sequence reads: CASSPGTGSSYEQYF. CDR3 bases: TGTGCCAGCAGCCCCGGGACAGGGAGCTCCTACGAGCAGTACTTC.

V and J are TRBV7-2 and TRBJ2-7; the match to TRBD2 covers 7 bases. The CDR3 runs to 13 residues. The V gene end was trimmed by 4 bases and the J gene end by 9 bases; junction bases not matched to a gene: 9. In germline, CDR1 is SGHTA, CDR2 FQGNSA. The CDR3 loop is CASSSWTSRGQYF. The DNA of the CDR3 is TGTGCCAGCAGCTCCTGGACTAGTCGGGGGCAGTACTTC.